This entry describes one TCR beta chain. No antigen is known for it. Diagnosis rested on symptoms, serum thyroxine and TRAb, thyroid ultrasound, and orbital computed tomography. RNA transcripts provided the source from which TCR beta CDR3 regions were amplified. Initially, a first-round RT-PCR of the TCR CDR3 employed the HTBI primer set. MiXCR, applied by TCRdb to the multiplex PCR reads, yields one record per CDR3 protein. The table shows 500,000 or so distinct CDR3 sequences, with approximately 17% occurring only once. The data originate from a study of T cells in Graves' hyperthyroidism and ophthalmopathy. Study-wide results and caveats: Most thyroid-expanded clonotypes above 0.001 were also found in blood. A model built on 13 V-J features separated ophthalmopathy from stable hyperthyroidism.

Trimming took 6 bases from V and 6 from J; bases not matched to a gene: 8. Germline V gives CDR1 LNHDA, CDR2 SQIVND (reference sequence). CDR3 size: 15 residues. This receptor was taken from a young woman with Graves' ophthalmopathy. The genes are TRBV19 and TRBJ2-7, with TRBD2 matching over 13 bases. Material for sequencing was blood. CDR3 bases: TGTGCCAGTAGGATCGGGACTAGCGGGACCTGCGAGCAGTACTTC. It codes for CASRIGTSGTCEQYF.